These 19 T cell receptor beta chains came from one sample sequenced in a study of blood T cell repertoires in COVID-19. The repertoire was sequenced with immunoSEQ multiplex PCR; TCRdb's copy has only in-frame clones and lacks some. The table has about 45,000 clones, over 90% seen once. The specimen was peripheral blood. The receptors derive from a human donor in a cohort sampled during active COVID-19.

The chain combines TRBV12-5 with TRBJ1-2; TRBD1 might be the D (5 bases). V lost 3 bases and J 3 bases, leaving 8 bases between the germline ends. The CDR3 covers 13 residues. CDR1 LGHNT and CDR2 FRNRAP come from the germline V gene. This chain's CDR3 is CASGFGGDYGYTF. The CDR3 DNA sequence: TGTGCTAGTGGTTTCGGAGGGGACTATGGCTACACCTTC.

The J gene is TRBJ1-2, the V gene TRBV7-9, with 7 bases identical to TRBD1. CDR3 size: 14 residues. CDR1 and CDR2 from the germline V gene are SEHNR and FQNEAQ (reference sequence). V lost 5 bases to trimming and J lost 3 bases; unmatched junction nucleotides: 6. Written as DNA, the CDR3 is TGTGCCAGCAGCCCGGGGGACAGCTACTATGGCTACACCTTC. Its translation: CASSPGDSYYGYTF.

The chain uses TRBV6-5 and TRBJ2-5; D might be TRBD2 (5 bases). V lost 7 bases and J lost 1, with 19 bases in between. CDR1 is MNHEY and CDR2 is SVGAGI in the germline V gene. The CDR3 runs to 16 residues. CDR3 bases: TGTGCCAGCACCTACTCCCCCGAGGGCGTCCAAGAGACCCAGTACTTC. Protein sequence: CASTYSPEGVQETQYF.

This chain joins TRBV15 and TRBJ1-5; D remains ambiguous. Germline CDR1 LNHNV, CDR2 YYDKDF (reference sequence). The V and J ends lost 2 bases and 0 bases respectively, with 5 bases between them. The CDR3 is 14 residues long. Here the CDR3 reads CATSRSGSNQPQHF. CDR3 coding DNA: TGTGCCACCAGCAGATCAGGTAGCAATCAGCCCCAGCATTTT. Full variable domain (missing parts from reference TRBV15 and TRBJ1-5): DAMVIQNPRYQVTQFGKPVTLSCSQTLNHNVMYWYQQKSSQAPKLLFHYYDKDFNNEADTPDNFQSRRPNTSFCFLDIRSPGLGDTAMYLCATSRSGSNQPQHFGDGTRLSIL.

Here the CDR3 reads CASSLIGQASYNSPLHF. CDR3 bases: TGTGCCAGCAGCTTGATTGGACAGGCCTCCTATAATTCACCCCTCCACTTT. The gene calls are TRBV5-6 and TRBJ1-6; 7 bases fit TRBD1. CDR1 is SGHDT and CDR2 is YYEEEE in the germline V gene. This CDR3 is built from 17 residues. V was clipped by 1 base and J by 0 bases; unmatched bases: 4.

This clone was counted a few times. The V gene is TRBV4-2, the J gene TRBJ2-2, with 16 bases identical to TRBD2. CDR3 length: 20 amino acids. J gave up 5 bases and V 3 bases, and 12 bases lay outside the gene matches. CDR1 is LGHNA and CDR2 is YNFKEQ in the germline V gene. CDR3 protein: CASSQLGLAGGLAGTGELFF. CDR3 DNA: TGTGCCAGCAGCCAGTTGGGACTAGCGGGGGGGCTGGCAGGTACCGGGGAGCTGTTTTTT.

The chain recombines TRBV7-2 with TRBJ1-2, with D possibly TRBD1 on 5 matching bases. V lost 6 bases and J 4 bases, leaving 15 bases between the germline ends. The CDR3 is 14 amino acids. The V gene's germline CDR1 is SGHTA and CDR2 FQGNSA. Here the CDR3 reads CASRDSNPLYGYTF. In nucleotides, the CDR3 is TGTGCCAGCAGAGACAGTAATCCCCTCTATGGCTACACCTTC.

This chain uses TRBV11-3 with TRBJ2-2; D is undetermined. With 0 bases removed from V and 6 bases from J, the gap between germline ends came to 5 bases. Germline CDR1 SGHNT, CDR2 YENEEA. The CDR3 runs to 13 residues. The CDR3 loop reads CASSLDSAGELFF. In DNA form, the CDR3 reads TGTGCCAGCAGCTTAGATTCCGCCGGGGAGCTGTTTTTT.

The DNA of the CDR3 is TGCGCCAGCAGCCAAGATAGGGACAGGGATGCGTATGGCTACACCTTC. Amino acids: CASSQDRDRDAYGYTF. The rearrangement uses TRBV4-3 and TRBJ1-2; 9 nucleotides match TRBD1. Germline loops: CDR1 LGHNA, CDR2 YSLEER. The CDR3 sequence is 16 residues long. V lost 0 bases to trimming and J lost 5 bases; unmatched junction nucleotides: 7.

In its sample, this clone was seen a few times. The rearrangement uses TRBV7-2 and TRBJ1-2; D possibly corresponds to TRBD1 (5 bases). CDR1 is SGHTA and CDR2 is FQGNSA in the germline V gene. The CDR3 contains 13 residues. Deletions cut 3 bases from V and 8 bases from J, with 13 bases between. CDR3 sequence reads: CASSLAGEGGYTF. The CDR3, as DNA: TGTGCCAGCAGCTTGGCTGGGGAGGGGGGCTACACCTTC.

In its sample, this clone was seen a few times. V is TRBV5-6 and J is TRBJ1-5; a weak D match, TRBD1 (5 bases). The V and J ends lost 4 bases and 0 bases respectively, with 11 bases between them. This CDR3 is 15 amino acids long. The germline gives CDR1 SGHDT, CDR2 YYEEEE. CDR3 coding DNA: TGTGCCAGCAGCCTACAGGTAAATAGCAATCAGCCCCAGCATTTT. It specifies CASSLQVNSNQPQHF.

The CDR3 reads CASSQVDRDSNYGYTF. As DNA, the CDR3 is TGCGCCAGCAGTCAGGTGGACAGGGACTCTAACTATGGCTACACCTTC. The J gene is TRBJ1-2, the V gene TRBV23-1; 8 bases align to TRBD1. TRBV23-1 falls under the ORF class, with uncertain function. V lost 3 bases, J lost 0 bases, and 6 bases stayed unmatched. CDR3 length equals 16 residues.

The chain recombines TRBV2 with TRBJ2-5, with a tentative D call TRBD1 (7 bases). This CDR3 is built from 20 residues. The V gene lost 3 bases and the J gene lost 3 bases, with 29 bases spanning the gap. Germline V lookup: CDR1 SNHLY, CDR2 FYNNEI. This chain's CDR3 is CASSDPTGTFRDQKKETQYF. Here the CDR3 DNA reads TGTGCCAGCAGTGACCCGACAGGGACTTTCCGGGACCAGAAAAAAGAGACCCAGTACTTC.

This clone was observed once. The rearrangement links TRBV20-1 to TRBJ2-7, with a tentative D call TRBD2 (6 bases). CDR1 and CDR2 from the germline V gene are DFQATT and SNEGSKA (reference sequence). Trimming stripped 3 bases from V and 0 bases from J, with 12 bases between. This CDR3 region has 14 residues. For the CDR3, the DNA is TGCAGTGCTAGTACTAGCCGAAGCTCCTACGAGCAGTACTTC. Its translation: CSASTSRSSYEQYF.

This clone was observed a single time. V usage is TRBV20-1 and J usage is TRBJ1-6; no firm D call. The CDR3 runs to 14 residues. Trimming took 3 bases from V and 7 from J, leaving 13 bases between them. Germline V gene sequence: CDR1 DFQATT, CDR2 SNEGSKA (reference sequence). CDR3 in DNA: TGCAGTGCTAGTTCGGGAGGCGGAAATTCACCCCTCCACTTT. Residues: CSASSGGGNSPLHF.

The chain has TRBV7-9 and TRBJ2-1; no definite D call. The CDR3 runs 14 residues. V was shortened by 1 base and J by 3 bases, with 7 bases between the two germline ends. Germline values: CDR1 SEHNR, CDR2 FQNEAQ (reference sequence). DNA for the CDR3: TGTGCCAGCAGCTTAGTTGACAACTACAATGAGCAGTTCTTC. Its protein product is CASSLVDNYNEQFF. The full variable domain, rest sourced from reference TRBV7-9 and TRBJ2-1, is DTGVSQNPRHKITKRGQNVTFRCDPISEHNRLYWYRQTLGQGPEFLTYFQNEAQLEKSRLLSDRFSAERPKGSFSTLEIQRTEQGDSAMYLCASSLVDNYNEQFFGPGTRLTVL.

The chain carries TRBV5-6 and TRBJ1-2; a possible D gene is TRBD1 (5 bases). The germline V gene encodes CDR1 SGHDT and CDR2 YYEEEE. V was trimmed by 3 bases and J by 4 bases, leaving 7 bases between them. This CDR3 comprises 12 residues. The CDR3 DNA sequence: TGTGCCAGCAGCTCCCAGGGCTATGGCTACACCTTC. It is translated as CASSSQGYGYTF. Supplemented by reference TRBV5-6 and TRBJ1-2, the full variable domain reads DAGVTQSPTHLIKTRGQQVTLRCSPKSGHDTVSWYQQALGQGPQFIFQYYEEEERQRGNFPDRFSGHQFPNYSSELNVNALLLGDSALYLCASSSQGYGYTFGSGTRLTVV.

The rearrangement links TRBV5-4 to TRBJ1-1; 7 nucleotides match TRBD1. In germline, CDR1 is SGHNT, CDR2 YYREEE (reference sequence). V lost 5 bases, J lost 1 base, and 5 bases stayed unmatched. The CDR3 runs to 14 residues. The CDR3 coding sequence is TGTGCCAGCAGGCCCGACAGGGCGAACACTGAAGCTTTCTTT. This codes for CASRPDRANTEAFF.

The chain uses TRBV5-4 and TRBJ2-3; TRBD1 agrees at 7 bases. Unmatched junction bases numbered 9, after V lost 3 bases and J lost 2 bases. CDR3 length equals 16 residues. Germline V lookup: CDR1 SGHNT, CDR2 YYREEE (reference sequence). CDR3 DNA sequence: TGTGCCAGCAGCTCCAACAAAGGGGGCCACACAGATACGCAGTATTTT. This sequence encodes CASSSNKGGHTDTQYF.